One sample yielded the 5 T cell receptor beta chains listed below, sequenced in a study of CD8 T cells in Susac syndrome. After extraction with the RNeasy kit, roughly 0.5 to 1 ug of the RNA was reverse transcribed using random hexamers. In TCRdb, the immunoSEQ multiplex PCR reads were re-called with MiXCR into one record per CDR3 protein. This sample has a few hundred thousand distinct CDR3 sequences, with approximately 85% found just once. The sequenced sample was CD8+ T cells from PBMCs. These TCRs come from a human donor with multiple sclerosis.

V is TRBV3-1 and J is TRBJ2-7; TRBD1 or TRBD2 may be the D gene (6 bases each). The CDR3 extends over 15 amino acids. V shed 4 bases and J shed 3 bases, with 16 bases lying between them. Germline loops: CDR1 LGHDT, CDR2 YNNKEL (reference sequence). The CDR3 bases are TGTGCCAGCAGCCGAGAACCGGGGGCTTACTACGAGCAGTACTTC. This translates into CASSREPGAYYEQYF.

CDR3 coding DNA: TGTGCCTGGAGTGAAGATTTTTTAGTCTGGGAGTCACCCCTCCACTTT. Residues: CAWSEDFLVWESPLHF. J is TRBJ1-6 and V is TRBV30; D not resolved. The CDR3 covers 16 residues. V was pared by 1 base and J by 10 bases, with 20 bases between. CDR1 GTSNPN and CDR2 SVGIG come from the germline V gene (reference sequence).

The CDR3 loop is CASSQCPNSYPSSYNSPLHF. The CDR3 coding sequence is TGTGCCAGCAGCCAATGCCCCAACAGTTATCCGAGCTCCTATAATTCACCCCTCCACTTT. The gene calls are TRBV4-2 and TRBJ1-6, with D hard to call. Deletions cut 2 bases from V and 0 bases from J, with 20 bases between. Germline V gives CDR1 LGHNA, CDR2 YNFKEQ. This CDR3 comprises 20 residues.

The J gene is TRBJ2-1, the V gene TRBV2; tentative D call: TRBD1 (6 bases). Germline lookup yields CDR1 SNHLY and CDR2 FYNNEI. The CDR3 covers 15 residues. Trimming shortened V by 10 bases and J by 5 bases, and 21 bases separated the two germline ends. The DNA of the CDR3 is TGTGCCACCCTCACAGGGATAGACTGGAACAATGAGCAGTTCTTC. Protein sequence: CATLTGIDWNNEQFF.

A few counts support this clonotype. The chain combines TRBV11-2 with TRBJ2-1, with no clear D. Looked up from germline, CDR1 is SGHAT and CDR2 is FQNNGV. The CDR3 is made up of 11 amino acids. Deletions cut 6 bases from V and 8 bases from J, with 8 bases between. CDR3 bases: TGTGCCAGCAGGAATTGGGATGAGCAGTTCTTC. As protein: CASRNWDEQFF.